This TCR beta chain was obtained from a study of blood T cells in healthy people across ages. This clonotype was seen repeatedly, ten times or more. What it binds is unknown. A J-beta primer mix and a sample-barcoded 5' primer were used in a second PCR of roughly 6 to 11 cycles. Through a template-switch adaptor with 12 random nucleotides, each cDNA molecule received a tag. TCRdb analysed the 5' RACE reads with MiXCR anew, one entry per CDR3 protein. The table has hundreds of thousands of distinct CDR3 sequences, 30% to 45% seen once. This CDR3 contains 14 residues. With 6 bases removed from V and 1 base from J, the gap between germline ends came to 12 bases. Overall study findings and caveats: Age advanced and TCR beta diversity per million T cells fell, roughly linearly.

The chain uses TRBV12-3 or TRBV12-4 and TRBJ2-5; no firm D call. This clonotype originated in a man aged 18 to 29 in good health. The sequencing input was blood. CDR3 bases: TGTGCCAGCAGCGCCGACACCTCCCAAGAGACCCAGTACTTC. Its protein product is CASSADTSQETQYF.